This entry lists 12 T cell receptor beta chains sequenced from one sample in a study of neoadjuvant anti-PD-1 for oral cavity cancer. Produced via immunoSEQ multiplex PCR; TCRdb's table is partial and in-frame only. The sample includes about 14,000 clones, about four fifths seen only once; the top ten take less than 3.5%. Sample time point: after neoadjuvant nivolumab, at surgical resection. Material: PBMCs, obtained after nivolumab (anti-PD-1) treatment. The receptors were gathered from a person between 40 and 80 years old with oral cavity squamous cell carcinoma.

The CDR3 loop reads CASSLVGAGDNEQFF. The CDR3 DNA sequence: TGTGCCAGCAGCTTGGTTGGGGCGGGGGACAATGAGCAGTTCTTC. V gene TRBV5-4 combines with J gene TRBJ2-1; 7 bases agree with TRBD2. Germline CDR1 SGHNT, CDR2 YYREEE (reference sequence). CDR3 length: 15 residues. The J segment lost 5 bases and the V segment lost 0 bases, leaving 5 bases of the junction unmatched.

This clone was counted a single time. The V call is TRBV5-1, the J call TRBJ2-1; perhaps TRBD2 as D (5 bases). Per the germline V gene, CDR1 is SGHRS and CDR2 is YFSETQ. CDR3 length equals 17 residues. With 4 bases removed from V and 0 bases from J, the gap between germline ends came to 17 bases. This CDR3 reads CASSTKTGSTSYNEQFF. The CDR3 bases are TGCGCCAGCAGCACCAAGACGGGATCAACCTCCTACAATGAGCAGTTCTTC.

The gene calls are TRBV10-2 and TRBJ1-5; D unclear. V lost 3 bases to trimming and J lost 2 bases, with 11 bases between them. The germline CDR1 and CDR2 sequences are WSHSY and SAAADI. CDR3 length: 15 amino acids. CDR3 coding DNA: TGCGCCAGCAGTGACACCCCAGGAGGCAATCAGCCCCAGCATTTT. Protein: CASSDTPGGNQPQHF.

This CDR3 reads CASSPYMNTEAFF. Written as DNA, the CDR3 is TGTGCCAGCAGCCCATATATGAACACTGAAGCTTTCTTT. The genes are TRBV12-1 and TRBJ1-1. TRBV12-1 is classified as a pseudogene. There are 13 residues in the CDR3.

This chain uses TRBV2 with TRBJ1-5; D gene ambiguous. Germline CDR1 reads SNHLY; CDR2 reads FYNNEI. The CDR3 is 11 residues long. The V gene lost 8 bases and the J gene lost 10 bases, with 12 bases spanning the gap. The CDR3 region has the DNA TGTGCCAGCGCCTACTCCGGCCCCCAGCATTTT. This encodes CASAYSGPQHF. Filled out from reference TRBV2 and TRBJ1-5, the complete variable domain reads EPEVTQTPSHQVTQMGQEVILRCVPISNHLYFYWYRQILGQKVEFLVSFYNNEISEKSEIFDDQFSVERPDGSNFTLKIRSTKLEDSAMYFCASAYSGPQHFGDGTRLSIL.

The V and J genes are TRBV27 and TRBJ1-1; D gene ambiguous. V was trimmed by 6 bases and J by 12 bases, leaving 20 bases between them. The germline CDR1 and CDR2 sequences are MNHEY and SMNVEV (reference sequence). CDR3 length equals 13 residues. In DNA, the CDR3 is TGTGCCAGCAGGGACTCGGGCCCCCGGGCGACTTTCTTT. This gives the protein CASRDSGPRATFF.

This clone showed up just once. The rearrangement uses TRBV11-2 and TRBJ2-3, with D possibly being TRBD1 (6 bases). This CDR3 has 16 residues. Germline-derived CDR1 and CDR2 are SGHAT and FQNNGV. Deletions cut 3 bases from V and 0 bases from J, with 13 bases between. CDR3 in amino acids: CASSFTGGASTDTQYF. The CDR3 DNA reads TGTGCCAGCAGCTTTACTGGGGGCGCGAGCACAGATACGCAGTATTTT.

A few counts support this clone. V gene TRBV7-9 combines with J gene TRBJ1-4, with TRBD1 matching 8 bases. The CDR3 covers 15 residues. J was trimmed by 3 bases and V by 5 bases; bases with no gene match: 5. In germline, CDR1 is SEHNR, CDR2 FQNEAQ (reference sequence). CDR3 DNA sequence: TGTGCCAGCAGCGTAGACAGGGGTGCTAATGAAAAACTGTTTTTT. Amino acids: CASSVDRGANEKLFF.

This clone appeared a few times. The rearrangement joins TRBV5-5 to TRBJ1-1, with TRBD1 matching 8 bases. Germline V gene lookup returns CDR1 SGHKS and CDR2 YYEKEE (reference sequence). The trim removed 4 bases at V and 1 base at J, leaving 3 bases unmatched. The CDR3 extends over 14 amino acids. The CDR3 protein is CASSRGTGNTEAFF. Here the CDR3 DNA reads TGTGCCAGCAGCCGCGGGACAGGGAACACTGAAGCTTTCTTT.

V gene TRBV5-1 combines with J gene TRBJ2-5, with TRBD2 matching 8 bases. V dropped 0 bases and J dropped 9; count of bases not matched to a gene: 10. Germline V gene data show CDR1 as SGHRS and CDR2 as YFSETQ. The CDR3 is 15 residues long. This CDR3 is CASSLVAGGEGAQYF. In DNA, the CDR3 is TGCGCCAGCAGCTTGGTCGCGGGAGGTGAAGGGGCCCAGTACTTC.

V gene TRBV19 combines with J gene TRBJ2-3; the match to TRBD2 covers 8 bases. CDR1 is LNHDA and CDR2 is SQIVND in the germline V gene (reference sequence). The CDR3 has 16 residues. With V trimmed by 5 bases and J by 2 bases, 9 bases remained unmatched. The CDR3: CASSDPGGPSTDTQYF. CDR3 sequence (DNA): TGTGCCAGTAGTGATCCGGGAGGGCCCTCCACAGATACGCAGTATTTT.

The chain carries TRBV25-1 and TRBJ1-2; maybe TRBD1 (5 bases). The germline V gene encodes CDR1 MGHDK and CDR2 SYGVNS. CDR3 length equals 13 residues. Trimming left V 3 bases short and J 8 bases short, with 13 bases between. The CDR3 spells CASSEGEGTGYTF. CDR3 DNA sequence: TGTGCCAGCAGTGAGGGGGAAGGGACGGGCTACACCTTC.